These 2 T cell receptor beta chains were all obtained from the same sample, sequenced in a study of blood T cells in healthy people across ages. Combining a sample-barcoded 5' primer with a J-beta primer mix, a second PCR ran for roughly 7 to 12 cycles. MiXCR, run by TCRdb on the 5' RACE reads, gives a single entry per CDR3 protein. The sample holds some 800,000 distinct CDR3 sequences, 20% to 25% seen once. These same data were also listed under a study on T cells of mothers and their children.

The sample comprised blood. These receptors were obtained from a boy between 10 and 17 years old in good health.

The rearrangement joins TRBV19 to TRBJ2-7; unclear D gene. Germline lookup yields CDR1 LNHDA and CDR2 SQIVND (reference sequence). CDR3 size: 11 residues. V lost 3 bases to trimming and J lost 7 bases, with 7 bases between them. CDR3 DNA: TGTGCCAGTAGTATGGGCACGGAGCAGTACTTC. Encoded protein: CASSMGTEQYF. The full variable domain, its missing parts supplied by reference TRBV19 and TRBJ2-7, is DGGITQSPKYLFRKEGQNVTLSCEQNLNHDAMYWYRQDPGQGLRLIYYSQIVNDFQKGDIAEGYSVSREKKESFPLTVTSAQKNPTAFYLCASSMGTEQYFGPGTRLTVT.

This chain uses TRBV4-1 with TRBJ2-7, with 8 positions matching TRBD1. Gene TRBJ2-1 matches the end of the DNA better, so the J call may be wrong. The CDR3 is 14 amino acids. Per germline, CDR1 MGHRA and CDR2 YSYEKL. In nucleotides, the CDR3 is TGCGCCAGCAGCCAAGGACAGGGGTGGAATGAGCAGTTCTTC. Its translation is CASSQGQGWNEQFF.